This T cell receptor beta chain was captured by sequencing in a study of T cells expressing NK-cell markers. Findings and limits, study-wide: Dominant NKG2C+ clonotype frequencies of about 1.0-8% of CD8+ T cells were measured in about 6 donors.

TCRdb reanalyzed the 5' RACE reads and collapses them to one entry per CDR3 protein, without DNA. This table lists approximately 170,000 distinct CDR3 sequences. Concerning this clonotype itself: Its antigen is undetermined.

The germline V gene has CDR1 SGDLS and CDR2 YYNGEE. CDR3 length: 15 residues. V is TRBV9 and J is TRBJ2-3; TCRdb's D call, TRBD2, is unchecked because there is no DNA. The sequence was obtained from a man aged 18 to 69 in good health. Sequenced input: blood T cells: a sorted CD56 or NKG2C T cell subset, CD4+ or CD8+ T cells, or bulk PBMC T cells (not recorded which). CDR3 residues: CASSVALALTDTQYF.